These 28 T cell receptor beta chains were sequenced from one sample in a study of blood T cell repertoires in COVID-19 (TCRdb year 2020). Library preparation employed the immunoSEQ multiplex PCR assay. Not all clones reach the TCRdb copy of this immuneACCESS table, which keeps in-frame sequences only. Checked studies attribute under half of the gap to unresolved V genes and leave the rest unexplained. This sample lists roughly 150,000 clones; roughly nine tenths were detected once. Jointly, the top ten make up roughly a sixth of the sample. The sequenced sample consisted of peripheral blood. The receptors come from a man aged 60 to 69 with active or convalescent COVID-19.

The chain recombines TRBV19 with TRBJ1-1; no clear D gene. The ends were cut back, 3 bases at V and 0 bases at J, with 11 bases in the middle. CDR3 length: 15 residues. CDR1 and CDR2 from the germline V gene are LNHDA and SQIVND (reference sequence). Here the CDR3 DNA reads TGTGCCAGTAGTATCGGAGGGCTTTTGAACACTGAAGCTTTCTTT. This sequence encodes CASSIGGLLNTEAFF.

The count of this clone is one. The chain is built from TRBV30 and TRBJ1-2, with a weak D call TRBD1 (6 bases). Deletions cut 2 bases from V and 6 bases from J, with 10 bases between. From germline, CDR1 is GTSNPN and CDR2 SVGIG (reference sequence). The CDR3 extends over 12 amino acids. The CDR3 loop is CAWSWGHDGYTF. In DNA form, the CDR3 reads TGTGCCTGGAGTTGGGGACACGATGGCTACACCTTC.

This sequence joins TRBV5-4 and TRBJ2-1; 14 bases fit TRBD2. J was trimmed by 1 base and V by 6 bases; bases with no gene match: 9. In germline, CDR1 is SGHNT, CDR2 YYREEE (reference sequence). The CDR3 runs 18 residues. CDR3 coding DNA: TGTGCCAGCAAGCTCGCGGGACTAGCGGGGGCATCCTACAATGAGCAGTTCTTC. It translates to CASKLAGLAGASYNEQFF.

The chain combines TRBV9 with TRBJ2-3; possibly TRBD2 for D (7 bases). V lost 2 bases and J lost 2, with 12 bases in between. The CDR3 consists of 15 residues. CDR1 is SGDLS and CDR2 is YYNGEE in the germline V gene. CDR3 region: CASSVGGPTTDTQYF. CDR3 in DNA: TGTGCCAGCAGCGTCGGGGGGCCTACCACAGATACGCAGTATTTT.

V usage is TRBV6-5 and J usage is TRBJ1-6; no clear D. V was pared by 6 bases and J by 6 bases, with 15 bases between. Germline lookup yields CDR1 MNHEY and CDR2 SVGAGI. This CDR3 region has 15 residues. The CDR3 DNA is TGTGCCAGCAGCCCACCCAGACTGACTAATTCACCCCTCCACTTT. Translating it yields CASSPPRLTNSPLHF.

The chain recombines TRBV7-2 with TRBJ1-1; D not certain. Trimming pared 3 bases from V and 1 base from J, leaving 15 bases between. Germline V gene data show CDR1 as SGHTA and CDR2 as FQGNSA. This CDR3 has 16 residues. The CDR3 nucleotides read TGTGCCAGCAGCTTTTGGAGGGTAGGAGGGAACACTGAAGCTTTCTTT. The encoded protein is CASSFWRVGGNTEAFF.

The chain recombines TRBV18 with TRBJ2-7; 9 nucleotides align to TRBD2. Per germline, CDR1 KGHSH and CDR2 LQKENI. J lost 0 bases, V lost 1 base, and 1 base had no gene match. CDR3 length equals 15 residues. The CDR3 protein is CASSPLAGVSYEQYF. CDR3 in DNA: TGTGCCAGCTCACCACTAGCGGGGGTCTCCTACGAGCAGTACTTC.

The rearrangement uses TRBV5-1 and TRBJ2-1, with 9 bases aligning to TRBD1. Germline V lookup: CDR1 SGHRS, CDR2 YFSETQ. J lost 6 bases, V lost 5 bases, and 21 bases had no gene match. This CDR3 is built from 19 residues. Here the CDR3 reads CASRPWGSNTGTGINEQFF. The CDR3, as DNA: TGCGCCAGCAGGCCTTGGGGAAGTAACACCGGGACAGGGATCAATGAGCAGTTCTTC.

V and J are TRBV6-5 and TRBJ1-1, with 7 bases aligning to TRBD1. This CDR3 contains 14 residues. Germline-derived CDR1 and CDR2 are MNHEY and SVGAGI. The V and J ends lost 6 bases and 5 bases, in that order; junction bases with no gene match: 9. The CDR3 DNA reads TGTGCCAGCAGCTTAACAGGGGTTGGGACTGAAGCTTTCTTT. Translated, it gives CASSLTGVGTEAFF.

This clone was picked up one time. V and J are TRBV6-5 and TRBJ1-6; 7 bases are a match to TRBD1. CDR1 is MNHEY and CDR2 is SVGAGI in the germline V gene. V dropped 8 bases and J dropped 6; count of bases not matched to a gene: 4. The CDR3 consists of 13 residues. The CDR3 DNA is TGTGCCAGCCAGACAGGGTTTAATTCACCCCTCCACTTT. Encoded protein: CASQTGFNSPLHF.

This chain joins TRBV4-2 and TRBJ2-5; 9 nucleotides match TRBD2. V lost 4 bases to trimming and J lost 4 bases; unmatched junction nucleotides: 10. Germline CDR1 is LGHNA and CDR2 is YNFKEQ. The CDR3 runs 16 residues. CDR3 loop: CASSPLAGDLRETQYF. In DNA, the CDR3 is TGTGCCAGCAGCCCCTTAGCGGGGGATCTCCGAGAGACCCAGTACTTC.

The V and J genes are TRBV13 and TRBJ2-2; D possibly corresponds to TRBD2 (6 bases). Germline CDR1 PRHDT, CDR2 FYEKMQ (reference sequence). This CDR3 spans 14 amino acids. The V and J ends lost 4 bases and 6 bases respectively, with 12 bases between them. CDR3 sequence (DNA): TGTGCCAGCAGCTCCGCGGGGCCGCCCGGGGAGCTGTTTTTT. Amino acid sequence: CASSSAGPPGELFF. Supplemented by reference TRBV13 and TRBJ2-2, the full variable domain reads AAGVIQSPRHLIKEKRETATLKCYPIPRHDTVYWYQQGPGQDPQFLISFYEKMQSDKGSIPDRFSAQQFSDYHSELNMSSLELGDSALYFCASSSAGPPGELFFGEGSRLTVL.

The sample holds one count of this clone. The rearrangement joins TRBV7-8 to TRBJ2-1, with 8 bases fitting TRBD2. The CDR3 spans 15 residues. Germline-derived CDR1 and CDR2 are SGHVS and FQNEAQ. J gave up 5 bases and V 5 bases, and 8 bases lay outside the gene matches. The chain's CDR3 is CASSASAGAHNEQFF. The CDR3 region has the DNA TGTGCCAGCAGCGCATCAGCGGGGGCACACAATGAGCAGTTCTTC.

The chain combines TRBV4-1 with TRBJ2-6; D remains ambiguous. CDR3 length equals 15 residues. CDR1 and CDR2 from the germline V gene are MGHRA and YSYEKL. Trimming stripped 1 base from V and 4 bases from J, with 8 bases between. The CDR3 DNA reads as TGCGCCAGCAGCCAAGCTGGTCAGGGGGCCAACGTCCTGACTTTC. It specifies CASSQAGQGANVLTF.

This clone was picked up one time. J is TRBJ1-2 and V is TRBV10-1, with TRBD1 identical over 9 bases. The junction had 12 bases not matched to a gene; V was cut back by 8 bases and J by 5 bases. This CDR3 is 15 amino acids long. Germline V gene lookup returns CDR1 WNHNN and CDR2 SYGVQD (reference sequence). The CDR3 region has the DNA TGCGCCAGCCTGGGGGGACAGGGACGAGTGTATGGCTACACCTTC. Translating gives CASLGGQGRVYGYTF.

The genes are TRBV27 and TRBJ2-1; D uncertain. The CDR3 length is 12 residues. Trimming removed 6 bases from V and 9 bases from J, with 12 bases in between. The germline CDR1 and CDR2 sequences are MNHEY and SMNVEV (reference sequence). DNA of the CDR3: TGTGCCAGCAGGGGCCCTCCGGCTGAGCAGTTCTTC. Its protein is CASRGPPAEQFF.

This clone was found once. This sequence joins TRBV6-5 and TRBJ1-5, with no clear D. CDR1 is MNHEY and CDR2 is SVGAGI in the germline V gene. Trimming shortened V by 0 bases and J by 1 base, and 7 bases separated the two germline ends. This CDR3 is 15 amino acids long. CDR3 loop: CASSYSIRSNQPQHF. For the CDR3, the DNA is TGTGCCAGCAGTTACTCGATCAGAAGCAATCAGCCCCAGCATTTT.

The chain is built from TRBV27 and TRBJ1-1; D might be TRBD1 (5 bases). The length of the CDR3 is 13 residues. The V gene's germline CDR1 is MNHEY and CDR2 SMNVEV (reference sequence). V lost 4 bases to trimming and J lost 0 bases, with 6 bases between them. CDR3 coding DNA: TGTGCCAGCAGTTGGGGGGTGAACACTGAAGCTTTCTTT. The encoded protein is CASSWGVNTEAFF.

The chain is built from TRBV5-4 and TRBJ1-1; 7 bases are shared with TRBD1. The CDR3 spans 13 residues. CDR1 is SGHNT, CDR2 YYREEE, per germline (reference sequence). V shed 4 bases and J 5 bases; nucleotides not matched to a gene: 5. The CDR3 region has the DNA TGTGCCAGCAGCCTTAGGGGGCAGACTGAAGCTTTCTTT. As protein: CASSLRGQTEAFF.

The chain's CDR3 is CAISDQGRNTEAFF. In nucleotides, the CDR3 is TGTGCCATCAGTGATCAGGGAAGGAACACTGAAGCTTTCTTT. The gene calls are TRBV10-3 and TRBJ1-1; tentatively, D is TRBD1 (5 bases). This CDR3 region has 14 residues. The germline V gene has CDR1 ENHRY and CDR2 SYGVKD. The germline V and J ends were trimmed by 3 bases and 1 base, with 9 bases remaining between them.

As DNA, the CDR3 is TGTGCCAGCGGGGGGGACTACAATGAGCAGTTCTTC. It is translated as CASGGDYNEQFF. The chain links TRBV11-2 to TRBJ2-1; 7 bases line up with TRBD2. The CDR3 runs to 12 residues. Trimming took 8 bases from V and 3 from J; bases not matched to a gene: 1. CDR1 SGHAT and CDR2 FQNNGV come from the germline V gene.

For the CDR3, the DNA is TGTGCCAGCAGCTTGGTGGGGGGGTTTGAGGGCACTGAAGCTTTCTTT. Its translation is CASSLVGGFEGTEAFF. V gene TRBV5-8 combines with J gene TRBJ1-1; D is perhaps TRBD1 (5 bases). The CDR3 extends over 16 amino acids. Germline CDR1 SGHTS, CDR2 YDEGEE. V lost 0 bases and J lost 4, with 16 bases in between.

V gene TRBV10-3 combines with J gene TRBJ1-1, with D tentatively TRBD1 (6 bases). This CDR3 has 14 amino acids. V was shortened by 7 bases and J by 1 base, with 13 bases between the two germline ends. CDR1 ENHRY and CDR2 SYGVKD come from the germline V gene. The CDR3 DNA reads as TGTGCCATCACGAGAGACAGGAGGAACACTGAAGCTTTCTTT. It translates to CAITRDRRNTEAFF.

The V gene is TRBV18, the J gene TRBJ1-1; D may be TRBD1 (6 bases). CDR1 KGHSH and CDR2 LQKENI come from the germline V gene. The length of the CDR3 is 14 residues. The germline V and J ends were trimmed by 5 bases and 6 bases, with 16 bases remaining between them. The DNA for the CDR3 is TGTGCCAGCTCAGCCAACAGGGTTAACCCTGAAGCTTTCTTT. It is translated as CASSANRVNPEAFF.

With regard to this clone: Other DNA sequences in this specimen translate into the identical CDR3. The DNA of the CDR3 is TGCGCCAGCAGCGGAGAAGAGACCCAGTACTTC. Amino acid sequence: CASSGEETQYF. This rearrangement joins TRBV5-1 to TRBJ2-5, with D hard to call. Per the germline V gene, CDR1 is SGHRS and CDR2 is YFSETQ. There are 11 residues in the CDR3. The V end was cut by 4 bases, the J end by 3 bases, with 4 bases between.

This chain uses TRBV18 with TRBJ2-2; possible D gene TRBD1, 6 bases. The CDR3 sequence is 16 residues long. The V gene lost 3 bases and the J gene lost 1 base, with 12 bases spanning the gap. Per germline, CDR1 KGHSH and CDR2 LQKENI. Written as DNA, the CDR3 is TGTGCCAGCTCACCCGTTCAGGACAGGAACACCGGGGAGCTGTTTTTT. Its protein product is CASSPVQDRNTGELFF.

V gene TRBV6-5 combines with J gene TRBJ1-2; TRBD1 matches 10 bases. V shed 6 bases and J 3 bases; nucleotides not matched to a gene: 7. The CDR3 contains 15 residues. Germline V gives CDR1 MNHEY, CDR2 SVGAGI. CDR3: CASSSDRGNDYGYTF. The CDR3 DNA follows: TGTGCCAGCAGCTCGGACAGGGGGAATGACTATGGCTACACCTTC.

The CDR3 DNA follows: TGTGCCATCAGTGAGTCGTTGCAGGGTGGAGAAAAACTGTTTTTT. This sequence encodes CAISESLQGGEKLFF. The chain carries TRBV10-3 and TRBJ1-4; a possible D gene is TRBD1 (5 bases). Trimming removed 0 bases at V and 8 bases at J, with 13 bases between. The CDR3 consists of 15 residues. Germline CDR1 ENHRY, CDR2 SYGVKD.